This note documents a single T cell receptor beta chain sequence. Its target is unknown. Primed by a sample-barcoded 5' primer and a J-beta primer mix, a second PCR proceeded for about 7 to 11 cycles. TCRdb itself ran the 5' RACE reads through MiXCR, one entry per CDR3 protein. This table holds some 900,000 distinct CDR3 sequences, 45% to 50% found once. This entry is derived from a study of blood T cells in healthy people across ages. Study-level points and caveats: Naive T cell percentage showed a strong correlation with TCR beta diversity. Comparison with aged donors showed that long-lived donors had more naive CD4+ cells and higher diversity.

The sequencing input was blood. This TCR was sampled from a man aged 30 to 45 in good health.

The CDR3 loop is CASSFGTSGLTDTQYF. CDR3 coding DNA: TGTGCCAGCAGTTTCGGGACTAGCGGCCTCACAGATACGCAGTATTTT. The chain links TRBV9 to TRBJ2-3; 11 nucleotides line up with TRBD2. V trimming: 5 bases; J trimming: 2 bases; junction bases outside the gene matches: 7. Germline V gene sequence: CDR1 SGDLS, CDR2 YYNGEE. The CDR3 runs to 16 residues.